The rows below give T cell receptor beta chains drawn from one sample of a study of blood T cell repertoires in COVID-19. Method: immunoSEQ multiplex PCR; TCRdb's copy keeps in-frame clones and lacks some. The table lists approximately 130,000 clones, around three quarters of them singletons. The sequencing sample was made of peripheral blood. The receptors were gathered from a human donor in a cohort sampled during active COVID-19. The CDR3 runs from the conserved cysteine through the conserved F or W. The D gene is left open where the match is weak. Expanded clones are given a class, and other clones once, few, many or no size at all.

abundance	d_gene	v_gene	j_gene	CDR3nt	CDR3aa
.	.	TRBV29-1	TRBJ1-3	TGCAGCGCTCCCCTTGGCGGGGGAACTGGAAACACCATATATTTT	CSAPLGGGTGNTIYF
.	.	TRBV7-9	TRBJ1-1	TGTGCCAGCAGCTTAGGGCAGGGGAACACTGAAGCTTTCTTT	CASSLGQGNTEAFF
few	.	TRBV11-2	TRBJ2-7	TGTGCCAGCAGCCCTCAGAGGTACGAGCAGTACTTC	CASSPQRYEQYF
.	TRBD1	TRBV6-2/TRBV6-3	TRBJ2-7	TGTGCCAGCAGTTACGGACAGGGGGAATACGAGCAGTACTTC	CASSYGQGEYEQYF
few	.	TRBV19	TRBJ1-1	TGTGCCAGTAGTATCAACAGCTTGAACACTGAAGCTTTCTTT	CASSINSLNTEAFF
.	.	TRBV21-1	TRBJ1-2	TGTGCCAGCAGCAAGAGTAACTATGGCTACACCTTC	CASSKSNYGYTF
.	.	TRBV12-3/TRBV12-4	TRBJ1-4	TGTGCCAGCAGTTCACAGCTCAATGAAAAACTGTTTTTT	CASSSQLNEKLFF
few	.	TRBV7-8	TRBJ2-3	TGTGCCAGCAGCCCCGTCCTCGGGGATACGCAGTATTTT	CASSPVLGDTQYF
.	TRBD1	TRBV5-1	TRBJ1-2	TGCGCCAGCAGCAGTACAGGGGACCGCAACTATGGCTACACCTTC	CASSSTGDRNYGYTF
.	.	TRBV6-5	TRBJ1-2	TGTGCCACCAGGGCAGGTGGCTACACCTTC	CATRAGGYTF
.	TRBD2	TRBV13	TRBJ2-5	TGTGCCAGCAGCCACCCGATTAGCGGGGCACAAGAGACCCAGTACTTC	CASSHPISGAQETQYF
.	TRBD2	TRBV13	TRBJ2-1	TGTGCCAGCAGCCCTGTACTAGCGGGGGCGACAAATGAGCAGTTCTTC	CASSPVLAGATNEQFF
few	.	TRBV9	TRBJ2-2	TGTGCCAGCAGCCAGACGACAGTCCCGGGCACCGGGGAGCTGTTTTTT	CASSQTTVPGTGELFF
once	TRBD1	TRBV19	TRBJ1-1	TGTGCCAGTAGGCTCTATCACAGGGGGCGATTGGTTGAAGCTTTCTTT	CASRLYHRGRLVEAFF
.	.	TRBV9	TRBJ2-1	TGTGCCAGCAGTGGAACAGGGGGGGGATACAATGAGCAGTTCTTC	CASSGTGGGYNEQFF
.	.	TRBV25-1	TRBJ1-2	TGTGCCAGCAGTGAATCGGGGAGGGGCTTAGTCTATGGCTACACCTTC	CASSESGRGLVYGYTF
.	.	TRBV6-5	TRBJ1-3	TGTGCCAGCAGCCCAACAGGGATTGGTGGAAACACCATATATTTT	CASSPTGIGGNTIYF
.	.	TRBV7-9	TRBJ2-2	TGTGCCGGAACCTCCAGGGCGGACGGGGAGCTGTTTTTT	CAGTSRADGELFF
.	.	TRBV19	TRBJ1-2	TGTGCCAGTAGTGTTCGGTCGGGTATCAACTATGGCTACACCTTC	CASSVRSGINYGYTF
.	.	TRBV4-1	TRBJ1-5	TGCGCCAGCAGCCAAACCGTTACCAGGGGCAATCAGCCCCAGCATTTT	CASSQTVTRGNQPQHF
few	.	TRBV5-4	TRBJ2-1	TGTGCCAGCAGCTTGATTTACAGGGACAATGAGCAGTTCTTC	CASSLIYRDNEQFF
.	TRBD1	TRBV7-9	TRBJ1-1	TGTGCCAGCAGCTTCTTTCAGAAGGGGGCAGGAGCTTTCTTT	CASSFFQKGAGAFF
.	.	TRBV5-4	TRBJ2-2	TGTGCCAGCAGCGAGGCCCTTCGCCCTGGGGAGCTGTTTTTT	CASSEALRPGELFF
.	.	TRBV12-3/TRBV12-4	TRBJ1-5	TGTGCCAGCAGCCCCTTCTCTCAGCCCCAGCATTTT	CASSPFSQPQHF
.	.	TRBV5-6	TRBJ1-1	TGTGCCAGCAGCTTGGGCAGGGGGAACACTGAAGCTTTCTTT	CASSLGRGNTEAFF
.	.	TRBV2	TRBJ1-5	TGTGCCAGCAGTGGGTCTAAACAGCCCCAGCATTTT	CASSGSKQPQHF
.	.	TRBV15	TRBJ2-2	TGTGCCACCAGTTCCCCTGTTAGCACCGGGGAGCTGTTTTTT	CATSSPVSTGELFF
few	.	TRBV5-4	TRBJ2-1	TGTGCCAGCAGCTTGCTGCCAGGGCCCTACAATGAGCAGTTCTTC	CASSLLPGPYNEQFF
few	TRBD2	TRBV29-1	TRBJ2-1	TGCAGCGCCCGGACTAGCGGGGGGGTCTACAATGAGCAGTTCTTC	CSARTSGGVYNEQFF
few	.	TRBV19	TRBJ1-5	TGTGCCAGTAGTATGGTCAGGGTCACAAATCAGCCCCAGCATTTT	CASSMVRVTNQPQHF
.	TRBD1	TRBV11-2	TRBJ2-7	TGTGCCAGCAGCTTAGAGTCATGGACAGGGGTATACGAGCAGTACTTC	CASSLESWTGVYEQYF
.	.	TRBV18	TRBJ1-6	TGTGCCAGCTCACCCTCGCCTGGGGCAGTGCGGAATTCACCCCTCCACTTT	CASSPSPGAVRNSPLHF
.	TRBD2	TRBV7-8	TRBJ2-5	TGTGCCAGCAGCCCTAGCGGACCTGAACCTAAAGAGACCCAGTACTTC	CASSPSGPEPKETQYF
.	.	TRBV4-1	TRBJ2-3	TGCGCCAGCAGCCAAGAAGCCACACCAGGGTTATTCGCAGATACGCAGTATTTT	CASSQEATPGLFADTQYF
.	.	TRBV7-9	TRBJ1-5	TGTGCCAGCAGCTTAAGCACCCTCAATCAGCCCCAGCATTTT	CASSLSTLNQPQHF
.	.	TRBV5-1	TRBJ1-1	TGCGCCAGCAGCTACTCTATGAACACTGAAGCTTTCTTT	CASSYSMNTEAFF
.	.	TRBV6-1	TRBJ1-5	TGTGCCAGCAGTGAAGCGCCCGGGGGACAGCCCCAGCATTTT	CASSEAPGGQPQHF
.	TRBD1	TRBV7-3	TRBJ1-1	TGTGCCAGCAGCCCGGGACAGGGTGGGGTAGCTTTCTTT	CASSPGQGGVAFF
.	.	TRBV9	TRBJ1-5	TGTGCCAGCAGCGTAGGAGCGGGGGCGGGCAATCAGCCCCAGCATTTT	CASSVGAGAGNQPQHF
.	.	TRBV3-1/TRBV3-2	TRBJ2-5	TGTGCCAGCAGCCTGGTCGGTGTCAACCAAGAGACCCAGTACTTC	CASSLVGVNQETQYF
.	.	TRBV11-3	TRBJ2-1	TGTGCCAGCAGCTCCCGCGGGACCTACAATGAGCAGTTCTTC	CASSSRGTYNEQFF
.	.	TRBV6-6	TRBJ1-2	TGTGCCAGCAGCAACAGGGTTTTGGGCTATGGCTACACCTTC	CASSNRVLGYGYTF
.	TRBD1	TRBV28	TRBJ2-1	TGTGCCAGCAGTACTACAGGGGGCGGTTCGGGTGAGCAGTTCTTC	CASSTTGGGSGEQFF
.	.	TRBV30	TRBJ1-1	TGTGCCTGGGGACGGGTAAACACTGAAGCTTTCTTT	CAWGRVNTEAFF
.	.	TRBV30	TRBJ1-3	TGTGCCTGGAACCGACTTAACTCTGGAAACACCATATATTTT	CAWNRLNSGNTIYF
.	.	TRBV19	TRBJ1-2	TGTGCCAGTAGTATACAGGGAAGCTATGGCTACACCTTC	CASSIQGSYGYTF
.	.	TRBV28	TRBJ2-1	TGTGCCAGCAGAGAGACAGGTTCCTTCGGTGAGCAGTTCTTC	CASRETGSFGEQFF
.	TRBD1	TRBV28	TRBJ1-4	TGTGCCAGCAGTTCGTCCGGGACAGGAAATGAAAAACTGTTTTTT	CASSSSGTGNEKLFF
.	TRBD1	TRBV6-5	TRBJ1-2	TGTGCCAGCAGGCCCGGGACAGCTTATGGCTACACCTTC	CASRPGTAYGYTF